This TCR beta chain originates from a study of blood T cell repertoires in COVID-19. CDR1 is SEHNR and CDR2 is FQNEAQ in the germline V gene (reference sequence). CDR3 length: 14 residues. V lost 6 bases and J lost 2; bases outside the gene matches: 6. This clone has only a few counts. The method was immunoSEQ multiplex PCR; TCRdb's version includes in-frame clones alone and lacks a portion of them. This table holds a few hundred thousand clones, 80% to 90% found once. The receptor comes from a woman between 25 and 40 years old who had recovered from COVID-19. V is TRBV7-9 and J is TRBJ2-7; TRBD2 matches at 8 bases. The sequencing input was PBMCs or T cells enriched from blood (not recorded which). The CDR3 reads CASSRAGETYEQYF. CDR3 nucleotides: TGTGCCAGCAGTCGAGCGGGGGAGACCTACGAGCAGTACTTC.